The 10 T cell receptor beta chains listed next were all sequenced from one sample in a study of T cells in Graves' hyperthyroidism and ophthalmopathy. TCR beta CDR3 sequences were amplified from RNA transcripts. The study used the HTBI primer set for a first-round RT-PCR of the TCR CDR3. TCRdb passed the multiplex PCR reads through MiXCR, listing each CDR3 protein once. The sample comprises about 600,000 distinct CDR3 sequences, 14% of which are singletons, and 6.5% to 9% rests with the top ten. The sample was blood. The origin of the receptors is a woman aged 18-30 years with Graves' ophthalmopathy.

This clonotype was counted between two and nine times. The chain uses TRBV30 and TRBJ2-3; 9 bases agree with TRBD2. CDR1 and CDR2 (germline): GTSNPN, SVGIG (reference sequence). This CDR3 is built from 12 residues. Unmatched junction bases numbered 7, after V lost 2 bases and J lost 13 bases. Here the CDR3 DNA reads TGTGCCTGGAGTAGTAAGCGGGGGGAAGAGTATTTT. Encoded protein: CAWSSKRGEEYF. Looking up the rest from reference TRBV30 and TRBJ2-3 gives the full variable domain: SQTIHQWPATLVQPVGSPLSLECTVEGTSNPNLYWYRQAAGRGLQLLFYSVGIGQISSEVPQNLSASRPQDRQFILSSKKLLLSDSGFYLCAWSSKRGEEYFGPGTRLTVL.

There are many counts of this clonotype. J is TRBJ2-7 and V is TRBV6-1; 10 positions agree with TRBD1. Germline V gene lookup returns CDR1 MNHNS and CDR2 SASEGT. The CDR3 is 14 amino acids. V trimming: 6 bases; J trimming: 7 bases; junction bases outside the gene matches: 9. The CDR3: CASSYGQGGREQYF. The CDR3 region has the DNA TGTGCCAGCAGCTATGGACAGGGGGGGCGAGAGCAGTACTTC.

This clonotype was seen ten or more times. This chain connects TRBV6-1 to TRBJ1-4; possibly TRBD1 for D (6 bases). The CDR3 runs 13 residues. Trimming shortened V by 6 bases and J by 8 bases, and 13 bases separated the two germline ends. Germline V gives CDR1 MNHNS, CDR2 SASEGT. The CDR3 bases are TGTGCCAGCAGAGATATCAGGGGCGAAAAACTGTTTTTT. Amino acid sequence: CASRDIRGEKLFF.

As regards this clonotype: A read error may be the cause here, since a much bigger clone is one base away. The CDR3 region is CASSFASGRGEQLF. The CDR3, as DNA: TGTGCCAGCAGCTTCGCTAGCGGGAGGGGTGAGCAGCTCTTC. The chain joins TRBV11-2 to TRBJ2-1; 12 positions agree with TRBD2. Looked up from germline, CDR1 is SGHAT and CDR2 is FQNNGV. This CDR3 contains 14 residues.

This clonotype was counted many times. V and J are TRBV10-3 and TRBJ1-2; 7 positions agree with TRBD1. The V and J ends lost 10 bases and 4 bases, in that order; junction bases with no gene match: 6. Germline V gene data show CDR1 as ENHRY and CDR2 as SYGVKD. This CDR3 has 12 residues. Here the CDR3 reads CASTGTAYGYTF. The CDR3 coding sequence is TGTGCCAGCACCGGGACAGCCTATGGCTACACCTTC.

This clonotype was picked up many times. The CDR3, as DNA: TGTGCCAGCAGTGACCGGGACAGGGGGCAAGATCAGCCCCAGCATTTT. Amino acid sequence: CASSDRDRGQDQPQHF. V and J are TRBV6-2 or TRBV6-3 and TRBJ1-5, with TRBD1 matching 12 bases. CDR3 length: 16 amino acids. In germline, CDR1 is MNHEY, CDR2 SVGEGT. Unmatched junction bases numbered 7, after V lost 5 bases and J lost 5 bases.

Ten or more counts support this clonotype. The chain carries TRBV28 and TRBJ1-2; D not resolved. V lost 6 bases and J lost 0, with 5 bases in between. The CDR3 length is 12 residues. Germline V gene lookup returns CDR1 MDHEN and CDR2 SYDVKM. The CDR3 DNA is TGTGCCAGCAGGGTAGCTAACTATGGCTACACCTTC. Residues: CASRVANYGYTF.

This clonotype has a handful of counts. This chain uses TRBV6-1 with TRBJ2-1, with a possible D match to TRBD2 (6 bases). The V and J ends lost 5 bases and 4 bases respectively, with 21 bases between them. This CDR3 is 17 amino acids long. CDR1 is MNHNS, CDR2 SASEGT, per germline. The CDR3 region is CASSPLGNSGIYNEQFF. CDR3 sequence (DNA): TGTGCCAGCAGTCCCCTAGGAAATAGCGGCATATACAATGAGCAGTTCTTC.

The chain couples TRBV20-1 to TRBJ1-2, with a tentative D call TRBD1 (5 bases). Germline-derived CDR1 and CDR2 are DFQATT and SNEGSKA (reference sequence). This CDR3 spans 11 amino acids. The V end lost 4 bases, the J end lost 11 bases, and 14 bases lay between the germline ends. CDR3 sequence (DNA): TGCAGTGCTACGATTCAGGGTGGTTACACCTTC. Amino acids: CSATIQGGYTF.

This clonotype was observed a few times. J is TRBJ2-3 and V is TRBV11-3; no reliable D call. Trimming stripped 4 bases from V and 12 bases from J, with 8 bases between. Germline V CDR1 and CDR2: SGHNT, YENEEA. This CDR3 is built from 10 residues. Written as DNA, the CDR3 is TGTGCCAGCAGCTCGGCCAGTCAGTATTTT. Its protein product is CASSSASQYF.